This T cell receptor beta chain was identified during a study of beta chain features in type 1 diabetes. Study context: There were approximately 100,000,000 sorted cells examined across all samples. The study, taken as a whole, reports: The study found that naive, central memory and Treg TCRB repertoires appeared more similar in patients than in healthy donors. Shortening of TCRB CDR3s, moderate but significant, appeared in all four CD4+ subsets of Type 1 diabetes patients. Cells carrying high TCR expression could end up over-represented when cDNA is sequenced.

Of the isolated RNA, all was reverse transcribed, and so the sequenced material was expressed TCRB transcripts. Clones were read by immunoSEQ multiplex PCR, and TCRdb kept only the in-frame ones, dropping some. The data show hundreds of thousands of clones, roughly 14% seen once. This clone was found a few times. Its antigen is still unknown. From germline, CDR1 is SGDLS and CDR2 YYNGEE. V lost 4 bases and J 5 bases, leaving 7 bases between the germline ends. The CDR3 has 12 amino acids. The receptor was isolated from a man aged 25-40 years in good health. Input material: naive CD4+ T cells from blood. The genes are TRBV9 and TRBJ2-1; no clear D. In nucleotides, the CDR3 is TGTGCCAGCAGCTCAGGCGACAATGAGCAGTTCTTC. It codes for CASSSGDNEQFF.